Sequencing of this T cell receptor beta chain was carried out in a study of cytomegalovirus exposure and HLA in healthy donors. Notes on the study in general: No immune exposure information besides CMV serostatus was available. Among TCR sequences, most were rare, though some public TCRs appeared in many donors. Within an earlier analysis, most TCR beta V segments proved productive either about 90% or about 30% of the time. Associated with HLA alleles at 0.05 false discovery rate in a later analysis were some 18,000 TCR beta sequences.

Primers included in the PCR were 60 Vbeta and 13 Jbeta primers. Assay: immunoSEQ multiplex PCR; the TCRdb copy retains only in-frame clones and omits some. The sample records roughly 100,000 clones, less than 9.5% being singletons. CDR1 LNHDA and CDR2 SQIVND come from the germline V gene (reference sequence). V was clipped by 2 bases and J by 4 bases, with 10 bases between them. The CDR3 covers 14 residues. This clone showed up just a few times. Its antigen is undetermined. The receptor was derived from a man in his fifties or sixties in good health and CMV-seropositive. This chain links TRBV19 with TRBJ2-3; D uncertain. The sample comprised PBMCs. The CDR3 coding sequence is TGTGCCAGTAGTATATCGGGTATCGCAGATACGCAGTATTTT. Translation gives CASSISGIADTQYF.